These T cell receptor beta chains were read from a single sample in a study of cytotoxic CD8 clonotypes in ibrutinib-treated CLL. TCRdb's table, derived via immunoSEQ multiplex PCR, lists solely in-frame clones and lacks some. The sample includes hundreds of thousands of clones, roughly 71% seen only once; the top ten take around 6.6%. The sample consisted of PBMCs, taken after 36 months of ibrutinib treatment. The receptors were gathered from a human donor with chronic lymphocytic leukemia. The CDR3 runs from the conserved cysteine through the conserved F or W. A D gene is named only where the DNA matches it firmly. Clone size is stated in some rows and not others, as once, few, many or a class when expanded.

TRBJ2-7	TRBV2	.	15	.	CASSDGRQSLLEQYF
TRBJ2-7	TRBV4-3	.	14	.	CASSPTMFPYEQYF
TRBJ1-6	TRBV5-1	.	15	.	CASSLDQSRSSPLHF
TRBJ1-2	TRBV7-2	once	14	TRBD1	CASSLRQGDYGYTF
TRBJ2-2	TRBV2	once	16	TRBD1	CASSVGGQGVVRELFF
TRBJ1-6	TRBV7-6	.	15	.	CASSLYAGPGSPLHF
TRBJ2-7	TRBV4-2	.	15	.	CASFQVQGPTHEQYF
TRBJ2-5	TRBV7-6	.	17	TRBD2	CASSIALAGAYQETQYF
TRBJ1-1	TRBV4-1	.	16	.	CASSQVAGGTNTEAFF
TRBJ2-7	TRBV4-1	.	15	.	CASSQYRRSSYEQYF
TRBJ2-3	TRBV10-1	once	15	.	CASSGGGLGTDTQYF
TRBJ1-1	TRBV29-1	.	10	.	CSGDHTEAFF
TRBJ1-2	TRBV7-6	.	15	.	CASSLEAGANYGYTF
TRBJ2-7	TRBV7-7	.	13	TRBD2	CASSSTSGTPQYF
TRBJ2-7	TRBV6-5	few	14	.	CASSYSPEAYEQYF